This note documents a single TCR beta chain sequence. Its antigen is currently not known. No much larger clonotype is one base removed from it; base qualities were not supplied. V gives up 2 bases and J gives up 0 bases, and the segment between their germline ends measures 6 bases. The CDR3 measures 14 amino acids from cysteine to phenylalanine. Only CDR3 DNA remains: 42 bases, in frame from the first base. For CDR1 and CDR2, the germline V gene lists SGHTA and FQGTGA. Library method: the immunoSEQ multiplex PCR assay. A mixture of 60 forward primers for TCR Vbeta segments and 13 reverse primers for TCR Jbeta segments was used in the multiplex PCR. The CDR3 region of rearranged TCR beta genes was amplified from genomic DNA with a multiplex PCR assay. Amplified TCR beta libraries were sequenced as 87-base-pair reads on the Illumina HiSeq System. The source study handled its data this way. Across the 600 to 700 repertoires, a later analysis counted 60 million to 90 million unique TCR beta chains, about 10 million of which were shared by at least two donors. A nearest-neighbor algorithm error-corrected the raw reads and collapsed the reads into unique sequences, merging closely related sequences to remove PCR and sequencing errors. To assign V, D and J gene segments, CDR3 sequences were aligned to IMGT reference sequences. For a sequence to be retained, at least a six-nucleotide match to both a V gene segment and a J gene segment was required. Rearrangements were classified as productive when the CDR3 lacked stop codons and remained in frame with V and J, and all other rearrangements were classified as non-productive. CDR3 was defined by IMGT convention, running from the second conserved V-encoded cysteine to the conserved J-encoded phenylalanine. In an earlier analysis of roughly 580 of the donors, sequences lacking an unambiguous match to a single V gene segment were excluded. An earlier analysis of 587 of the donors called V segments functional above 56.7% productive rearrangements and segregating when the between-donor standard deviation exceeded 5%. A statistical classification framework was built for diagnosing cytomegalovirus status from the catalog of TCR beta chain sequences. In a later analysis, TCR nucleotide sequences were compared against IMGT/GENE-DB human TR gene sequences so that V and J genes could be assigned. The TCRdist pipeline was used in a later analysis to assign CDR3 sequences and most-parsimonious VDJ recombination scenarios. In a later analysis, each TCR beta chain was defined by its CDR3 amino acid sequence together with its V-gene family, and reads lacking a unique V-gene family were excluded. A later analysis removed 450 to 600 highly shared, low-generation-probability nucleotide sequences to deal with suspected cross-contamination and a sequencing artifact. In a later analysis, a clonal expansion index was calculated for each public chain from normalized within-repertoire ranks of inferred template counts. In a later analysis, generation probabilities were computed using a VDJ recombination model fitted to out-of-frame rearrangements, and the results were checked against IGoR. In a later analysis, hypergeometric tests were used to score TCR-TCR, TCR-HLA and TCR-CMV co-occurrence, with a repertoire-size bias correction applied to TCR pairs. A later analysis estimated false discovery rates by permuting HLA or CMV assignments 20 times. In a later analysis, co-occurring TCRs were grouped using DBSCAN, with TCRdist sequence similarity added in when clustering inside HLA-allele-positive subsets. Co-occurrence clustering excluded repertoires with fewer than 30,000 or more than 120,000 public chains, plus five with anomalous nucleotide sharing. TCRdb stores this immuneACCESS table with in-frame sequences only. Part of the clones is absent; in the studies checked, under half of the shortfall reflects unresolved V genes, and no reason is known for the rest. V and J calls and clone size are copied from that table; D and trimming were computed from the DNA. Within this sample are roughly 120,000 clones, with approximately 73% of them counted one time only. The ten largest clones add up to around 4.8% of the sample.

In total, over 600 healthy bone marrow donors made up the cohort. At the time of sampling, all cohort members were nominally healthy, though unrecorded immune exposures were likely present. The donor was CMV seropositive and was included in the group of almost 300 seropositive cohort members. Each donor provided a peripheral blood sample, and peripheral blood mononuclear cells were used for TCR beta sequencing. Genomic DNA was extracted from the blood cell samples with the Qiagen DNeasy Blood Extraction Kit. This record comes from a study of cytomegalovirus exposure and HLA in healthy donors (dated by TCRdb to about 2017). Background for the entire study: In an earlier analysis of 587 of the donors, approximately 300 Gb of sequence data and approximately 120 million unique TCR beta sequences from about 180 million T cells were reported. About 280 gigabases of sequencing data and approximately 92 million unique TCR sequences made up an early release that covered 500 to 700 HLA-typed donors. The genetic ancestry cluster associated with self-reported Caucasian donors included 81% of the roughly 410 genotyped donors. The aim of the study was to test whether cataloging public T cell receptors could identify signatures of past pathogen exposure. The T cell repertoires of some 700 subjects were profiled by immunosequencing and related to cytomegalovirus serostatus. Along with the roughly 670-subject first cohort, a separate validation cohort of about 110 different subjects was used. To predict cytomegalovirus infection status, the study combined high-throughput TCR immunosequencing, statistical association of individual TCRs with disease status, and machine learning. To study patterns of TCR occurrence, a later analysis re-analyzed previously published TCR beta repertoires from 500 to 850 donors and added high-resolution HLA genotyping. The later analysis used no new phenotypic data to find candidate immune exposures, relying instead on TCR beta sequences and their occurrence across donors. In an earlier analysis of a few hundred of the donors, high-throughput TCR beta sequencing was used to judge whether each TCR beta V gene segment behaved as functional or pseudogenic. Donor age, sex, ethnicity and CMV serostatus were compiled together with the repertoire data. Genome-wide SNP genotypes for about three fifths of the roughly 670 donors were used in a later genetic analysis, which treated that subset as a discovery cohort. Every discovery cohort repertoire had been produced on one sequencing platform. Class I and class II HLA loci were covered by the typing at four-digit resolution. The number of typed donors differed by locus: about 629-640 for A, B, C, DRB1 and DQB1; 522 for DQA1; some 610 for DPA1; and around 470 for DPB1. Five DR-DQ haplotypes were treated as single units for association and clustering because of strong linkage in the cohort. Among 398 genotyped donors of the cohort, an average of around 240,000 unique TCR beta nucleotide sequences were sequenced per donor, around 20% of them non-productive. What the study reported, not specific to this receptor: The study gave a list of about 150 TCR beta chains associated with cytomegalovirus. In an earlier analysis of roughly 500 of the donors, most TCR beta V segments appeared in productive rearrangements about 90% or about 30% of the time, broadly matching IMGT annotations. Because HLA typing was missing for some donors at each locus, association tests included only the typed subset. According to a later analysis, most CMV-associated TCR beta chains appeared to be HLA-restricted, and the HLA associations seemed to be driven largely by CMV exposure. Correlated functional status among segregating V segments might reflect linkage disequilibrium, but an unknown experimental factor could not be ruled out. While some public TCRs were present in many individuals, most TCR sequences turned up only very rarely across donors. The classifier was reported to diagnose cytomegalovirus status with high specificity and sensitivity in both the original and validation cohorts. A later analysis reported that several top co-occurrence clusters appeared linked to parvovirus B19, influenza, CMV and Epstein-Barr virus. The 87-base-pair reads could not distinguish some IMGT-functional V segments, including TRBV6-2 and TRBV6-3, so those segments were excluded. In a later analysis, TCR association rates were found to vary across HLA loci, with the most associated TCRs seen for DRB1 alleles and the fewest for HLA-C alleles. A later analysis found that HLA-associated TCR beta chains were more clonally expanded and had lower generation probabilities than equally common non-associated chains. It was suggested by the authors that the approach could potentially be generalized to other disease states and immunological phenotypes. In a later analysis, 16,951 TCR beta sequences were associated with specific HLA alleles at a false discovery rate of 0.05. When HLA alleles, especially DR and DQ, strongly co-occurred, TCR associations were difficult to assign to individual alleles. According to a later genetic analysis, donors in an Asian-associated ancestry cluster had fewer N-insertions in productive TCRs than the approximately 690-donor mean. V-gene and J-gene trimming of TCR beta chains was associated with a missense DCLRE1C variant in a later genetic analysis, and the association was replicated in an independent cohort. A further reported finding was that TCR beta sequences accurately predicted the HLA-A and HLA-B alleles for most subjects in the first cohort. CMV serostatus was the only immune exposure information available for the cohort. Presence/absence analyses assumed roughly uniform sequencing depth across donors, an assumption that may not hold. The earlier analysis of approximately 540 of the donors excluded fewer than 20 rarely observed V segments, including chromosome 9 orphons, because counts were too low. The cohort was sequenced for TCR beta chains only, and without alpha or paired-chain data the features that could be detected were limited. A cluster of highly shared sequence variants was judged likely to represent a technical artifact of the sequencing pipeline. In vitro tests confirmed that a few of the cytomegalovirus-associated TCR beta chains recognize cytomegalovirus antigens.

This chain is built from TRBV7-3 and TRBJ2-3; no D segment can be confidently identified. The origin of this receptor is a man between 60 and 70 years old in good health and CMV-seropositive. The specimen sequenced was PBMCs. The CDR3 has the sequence CASSLEPSTDTQYF. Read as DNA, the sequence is TGTGCCAGCAGCTTAGAGCCAAGCACAGATACGCAGTATTTT.